This TCR beta chain is drawn from a study of cytomegalovirus exposure and HLA in healthy donors. Trimming at V came to 3 bases and at J to 4 bases, leaving 0 bases not matched to a gene. The CDR3 sequence is 15 residues long. Germline V lookup: CDR1 SSHAT, CDR2 FNYEAQ (reference sequence). The PCR ran on 60 Vbeta and 13 Jbeta primers. Sequenced by immunoSEQ multiplex PCR; TCRdb stores in-frame clones only, minus some. The sample holds around 210,000 clones, about 88% seen once. Sequencing was carried out using PBMCs. This receptor was taken from a girl aged 2 to 10 in good health and CMV-seronegative. This sequence joins TRBV7-7 and TRBJ2-3, with 14 bases aligning to TRBD2. CDR3 coding DNA: TGTGCCAGCAGCTTGACTAGCGGGGGGGCAGATACGCAGTATTTT. Amino acid sequence: CASSLTSGGADTQYF.